The sequence of this TCR beta chain was determined in a study of regulatory T cells in long-lasting Graves disease. Time point: newly diagnosed GD, antithyroid drugs for less than 3 months. PBMCs were the source of the RNA used for TCR sequencing. The guidelines of the American Thyroid Association were the basis for diagnosing Graves' disease. Trimming left V 7 bases short and J 4 bases short, with 19 bases between. CDR3 length: 16 residues. Germline V gene lookup returns CDR1 KGHDR and CDR2 SFDVKD. This clonotype was counted many times. The antigen is not known. Study-level findings and limits: There were preferences for TRBV28, TRBJ1-2 and TRBJ2-5 in persistent disease. Whereas around 970 public clonotypes were shared by new patients, persistent patients shared more, at 2,741.

Both iRepertoire HTBI primers and Arm-PCR of CDR3 regions were used to build the TCR beta libraries. Original processing methods: The samples included approximately 60 TRBV and around 15 TRBJ segments. TCRdb re-analysed the multiplex PCR reads in MiXCR, keeping a single row per CDR3 protein. What appears here as the V and J calls and clone size reflects TCRdb's work, not the paper's. The data contain about 380,000 distinct CDR3 sequences, around a sixth of them seen just once; the ten biggest clones take up 22%. The clonotype originates from a female donor with Graves disease. The rearrangement links TRBV24-1 to TRBJ2-1, with D perhaps matching TRBD1 (5 bases). This sample comprised peripheral blood mononuclear cells (PBMCs), obtained at new diagnosis, from a patient treated with antithyroid drugs. In DNA form, the CDR3 reads TGTGCCACCAGAGGGGTAGGGTGGGGCGATTACAATGAGCAGTTCTTC. Translating it yields CATRGVGWGDYNEQFF.